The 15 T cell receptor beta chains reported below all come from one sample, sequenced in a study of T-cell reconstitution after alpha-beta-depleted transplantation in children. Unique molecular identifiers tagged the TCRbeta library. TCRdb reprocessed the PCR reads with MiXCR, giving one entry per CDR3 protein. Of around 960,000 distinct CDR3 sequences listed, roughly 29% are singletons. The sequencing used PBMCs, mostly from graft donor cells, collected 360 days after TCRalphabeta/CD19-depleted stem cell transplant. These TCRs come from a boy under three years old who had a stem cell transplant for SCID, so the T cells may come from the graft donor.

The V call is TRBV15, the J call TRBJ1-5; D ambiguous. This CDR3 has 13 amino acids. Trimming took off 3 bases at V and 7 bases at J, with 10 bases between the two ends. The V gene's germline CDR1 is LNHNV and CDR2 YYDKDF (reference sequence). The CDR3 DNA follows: TGTGCCACCAGCAGCAGTGTTGGCCAGCCCCAGCATTTT. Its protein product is CATSSSVGQPQHF. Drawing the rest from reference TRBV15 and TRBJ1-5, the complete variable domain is DAMVIQNPRYQVTQFGKPVTLSCSQTLNHNVMYWYQQKSSQAPKLLFHYYDKDFNNEADTPDNFQSRRPNTSFCFLDIRSPGLGDTAMYLCATSSSVGQPQHFGDGTRLSIL.

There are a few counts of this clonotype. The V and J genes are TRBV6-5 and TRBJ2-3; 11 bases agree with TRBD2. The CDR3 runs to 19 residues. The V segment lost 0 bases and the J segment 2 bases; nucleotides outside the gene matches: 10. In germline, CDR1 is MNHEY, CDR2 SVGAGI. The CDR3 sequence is CASSYSNSGGARHTDTQYF. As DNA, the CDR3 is TGTGCCAGCAGTTACTCTAATAGCGGGGGGGCCCGACACACAGATACGCAGTATTTT.

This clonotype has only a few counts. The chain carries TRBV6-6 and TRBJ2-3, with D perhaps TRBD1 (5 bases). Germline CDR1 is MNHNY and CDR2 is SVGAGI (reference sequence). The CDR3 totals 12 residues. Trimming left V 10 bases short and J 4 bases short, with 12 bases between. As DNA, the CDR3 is TGTGCCACATCCACAGGAGCAGATACGCAGTATTTT. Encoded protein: CATSTGADTQYF.

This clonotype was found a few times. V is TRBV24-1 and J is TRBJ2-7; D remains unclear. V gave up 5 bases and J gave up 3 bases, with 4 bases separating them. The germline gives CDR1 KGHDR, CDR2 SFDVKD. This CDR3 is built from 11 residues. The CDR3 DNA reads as TGTGCCACCAGTGGTTTCTACGAGCAGTACTTC. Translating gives CATSGFYEQYF.

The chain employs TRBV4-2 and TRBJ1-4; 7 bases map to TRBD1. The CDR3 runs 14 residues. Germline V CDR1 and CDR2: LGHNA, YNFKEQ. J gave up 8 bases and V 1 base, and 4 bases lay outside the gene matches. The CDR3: CASSQVDREEKLFF. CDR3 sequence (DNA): TGTGCCAGCAGCCAAGTCGACAGGGAAGAAAAACTGTTTTTT.

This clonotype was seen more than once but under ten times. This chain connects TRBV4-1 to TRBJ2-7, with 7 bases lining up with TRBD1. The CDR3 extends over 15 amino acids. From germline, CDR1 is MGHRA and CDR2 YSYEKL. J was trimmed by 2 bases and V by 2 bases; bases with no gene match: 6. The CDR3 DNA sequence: TGCGCCAGCAGCCAAAGATCAGGGACAGCCTACGAGCAGTACTTC. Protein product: CASSQRSGTAYEQYF.

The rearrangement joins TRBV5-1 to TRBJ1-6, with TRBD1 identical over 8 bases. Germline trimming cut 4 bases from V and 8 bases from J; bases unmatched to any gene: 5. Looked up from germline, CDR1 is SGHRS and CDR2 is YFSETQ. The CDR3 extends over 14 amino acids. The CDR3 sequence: CASSQGAADSPLHF. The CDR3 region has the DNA TGCGCCAGCAGCCAGGGGGCCGCGGATTCACCCCTCCACTTT.

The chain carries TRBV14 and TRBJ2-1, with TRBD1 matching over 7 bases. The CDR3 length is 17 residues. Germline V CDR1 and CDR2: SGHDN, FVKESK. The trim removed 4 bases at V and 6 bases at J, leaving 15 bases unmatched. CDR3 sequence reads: CASSPLRTGRSINEQFF. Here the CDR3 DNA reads TGTGCCAGCAGCCCTTTACGGACAGGTCGGAGTATCAATGAGCAGTTCTTC.

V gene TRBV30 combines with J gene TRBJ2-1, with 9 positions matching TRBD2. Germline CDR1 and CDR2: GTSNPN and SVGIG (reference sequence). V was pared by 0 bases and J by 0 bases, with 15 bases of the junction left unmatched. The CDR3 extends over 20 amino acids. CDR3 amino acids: CAWSVRRSGGPSSSYNEQFF. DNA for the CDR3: TGTGCCTGGAGTGTACGGCGTAGCGGGGGACCATCGAGCTCCTACAATGAGCAGTTCTTC.

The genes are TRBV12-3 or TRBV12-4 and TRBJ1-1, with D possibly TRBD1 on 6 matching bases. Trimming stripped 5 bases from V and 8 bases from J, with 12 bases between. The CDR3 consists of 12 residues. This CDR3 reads CASSRHRAEAFF. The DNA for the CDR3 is TGTGCCAGCAGTCGCCACAGGGCCGAAGCTTTCTTT.

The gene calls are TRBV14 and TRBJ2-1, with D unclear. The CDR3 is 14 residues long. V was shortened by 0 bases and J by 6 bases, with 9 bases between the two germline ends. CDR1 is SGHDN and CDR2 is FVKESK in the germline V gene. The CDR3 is CASSQDLLSNEQFF. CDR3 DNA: TGTGCCAGCAGCCAAGATCTACTGAGCAATGAGCAGTTCTTC.

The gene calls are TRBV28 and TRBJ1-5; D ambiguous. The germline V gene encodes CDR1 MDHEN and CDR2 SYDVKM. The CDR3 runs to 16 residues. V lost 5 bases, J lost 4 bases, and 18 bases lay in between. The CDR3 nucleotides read TGTGCCAGCAGTCCCCCCCGGACGACGGGGAATCAGCCCCAGCATTTT. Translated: CASSPPRTTGNQPQHF.

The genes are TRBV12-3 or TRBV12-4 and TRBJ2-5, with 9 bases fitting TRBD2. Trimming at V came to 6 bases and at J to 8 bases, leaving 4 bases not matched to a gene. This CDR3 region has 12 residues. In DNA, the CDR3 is TGTGCCAGCAGCCCGGGACTAGCTACCCAGTACTTC. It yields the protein CASSPGLATQYF.

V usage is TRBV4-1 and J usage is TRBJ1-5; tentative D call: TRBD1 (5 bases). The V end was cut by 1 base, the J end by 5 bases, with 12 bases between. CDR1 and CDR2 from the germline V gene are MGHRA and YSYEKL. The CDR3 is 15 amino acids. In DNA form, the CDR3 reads TGCGCCAGCAGCCAAGGGGGGAGGATGGATCAGCCCCAGCATTTT. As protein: CASSQGGRMDQPQHF.

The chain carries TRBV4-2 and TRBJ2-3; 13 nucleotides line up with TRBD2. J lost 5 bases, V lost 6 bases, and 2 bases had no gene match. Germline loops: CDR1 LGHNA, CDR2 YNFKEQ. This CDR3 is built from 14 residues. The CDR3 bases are TGTGCCAGCAGACTAGCGGGGGGGAAAGATACGCAGTATTTT. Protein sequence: CASRLAGGKDTQYF.